The 7 T cell receptor beta chains given below trace back to one sample, sequenced in a study of T-cell reconstitution after alpha-beta-depleted transplantation in children. During its preparation, the TCRbeta library received unique molecular identifiers. A single record per CDR3 protein comes from TCRdb applying MiXCR to the PCR reads. Of approximately 27,000 distinct CDR3 sequences listed, roughly a sixth were seen once; the top ten hold roughly 35%. This specimen was PBMCs, mostly from graft donor cells, taken 60 days after TCRalphabeta/CD19-depleted stem cell transplant. The receptor source for this set is a male patient aged 2-10 years who had a stem cell transplant for acute lymphoblastic leukemia, so the T cells may come from the graft donor.

This clonotype was detected many times. This chain uses TRBV20-1 with TRBJ2-6; tentatively, D is TRBD1 (6 bases). Deletions cut 3 bases from V and 0 bases from J, with 6 bases between. Germline lookup yields CDR1 DFQATT and CDR2 SNEGSKA (reference sequence). The CDR3 is 14 residues long. CDR3 DNA sequence: TGCAGTGCTAGGGGGGCCTCTGGGGCCAACGTCCTGACTTTC. Its protein is CSARGASGANVLTF.

There are many counts of this clonotype. This chain connects TRBV4-3 to TRBJ2-2; 7 positions match TRBD2. CDR1 is LGHNA and CDR2 is YSLEER in the germline V gene. The CDR3 contains 17 residues. V dropped 0 bases and J dropped 2; count of bases not matched to a gene: 6. The CDR3 here is CASSQELGGTNTGELFF. In DNA, the CDR3 is TGCGCCAGCAGCCAAGAACTCGGGGGGACTAACACCGGGGAGCTGTTTTTT.

The chain combines TRBV20-1 with TRBJ1-4, with TRBD1 identical over 8 bases. The CDR3 runs 14 residues. Germline CDR1 and CDR2: DFQATT and SNEGSKA (reference sequence). Losses at the gene ends were 2 bases for V and 4 bases for J; bases not matched to a gene: 3. CDR3 sequence (DNA): TGCAGTGCTAGACCAGGGGGCGATAATGAAAAACTGTTTTTT. As protein: CSARPGGDNEKLFF.

The rearrangement links TRBV20-1 to TRBJ1-3; D is unresolved. Germline lookup yields CDR1 DFQATT and CDR2 SNEGSKA (reference sequence). This CDR3 comprises 14 residues. V was shortened by 6 bases and J by 1 base, with 13 bases between the two germline ends. The CDR3 spells CSAPWQGSGNTIYF. Written as DNA, the CDR3 is TGCAGTGCCCCCTGGCAAGGTTCTGGAAACACCATATATTTT.

The V call is TRBV20-1, the J call TRBJ2-6; D is unresolved. Per germline, CDR1 DFQATT and CDR2 SNEGSKA (reference sequence). The CDR3 sequence is 16 residues long. Trimming removed 6 bases at V and 0 bases at J, with 15 bases between. The CDR3 region is CSAGPQSYSGANVLTF. CDR3 DNA: TGCAGTGCCGGACCGCAATCCTACTCTGGGGCCAACGTCCTGACTTTC.

This chain connects TRBV7-9 to TRBJ2-7; 10 positions match TRBD2. The CDR3 is 14 residues long. The V gene end was trimmed by 6 bases and the J gene end by 3 bases; junction bases not matched to a gene: 5. Germline lookup yields CDR1 SEHNR and CDR2 FQNEAQ (reference sequence). The CDR3 reads CASREGTSVYEQYF. The CDR3 DNA sequence: TGTGCCAGCAGGGAAGGGACTAGCGTCTACGAGCAGTACTTC.

This clonotype was picked up a small number of times. The rearrangement links TRBV27 to TRBJ2-2; D is possibly TRBD1 (6 bases). Trimming cost V 5 bases and J 8 bases, with 15 bases left between them. CDR1 is MNHEY and CDR2 is SMNVEV in the germline V gene (reference sequence). The CDR3 loop spans 14 amino acids. The CDR3 DNA is TGTGCCAGCAGTGTAACAGGGTATCGAGGGGAGCTGTTTTTT. It is translated as CASSVTGYRGELFF.